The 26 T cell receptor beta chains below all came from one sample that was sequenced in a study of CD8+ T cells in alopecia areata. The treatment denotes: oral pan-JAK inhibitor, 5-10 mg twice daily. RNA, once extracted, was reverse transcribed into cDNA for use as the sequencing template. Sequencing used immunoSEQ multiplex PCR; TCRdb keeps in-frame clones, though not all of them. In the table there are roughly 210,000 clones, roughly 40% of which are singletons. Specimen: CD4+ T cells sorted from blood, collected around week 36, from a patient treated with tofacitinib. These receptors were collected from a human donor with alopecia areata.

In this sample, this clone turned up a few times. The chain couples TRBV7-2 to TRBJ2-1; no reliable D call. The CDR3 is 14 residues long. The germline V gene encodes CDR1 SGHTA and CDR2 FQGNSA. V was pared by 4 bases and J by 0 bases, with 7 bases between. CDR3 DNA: TGTGCCAGCAGCTCATACAGCTCCTACAATGAGCAGTTCTTC. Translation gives CASSSYSSYNEQFF.

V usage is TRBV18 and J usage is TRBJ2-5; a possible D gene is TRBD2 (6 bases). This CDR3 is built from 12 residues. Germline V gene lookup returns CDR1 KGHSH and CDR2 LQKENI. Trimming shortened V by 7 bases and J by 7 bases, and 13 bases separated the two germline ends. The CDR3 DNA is TGTGCCAGCTGCCTTTCCGGGGGGACCCAGTACTTC. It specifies CASCLSGGTQYF.

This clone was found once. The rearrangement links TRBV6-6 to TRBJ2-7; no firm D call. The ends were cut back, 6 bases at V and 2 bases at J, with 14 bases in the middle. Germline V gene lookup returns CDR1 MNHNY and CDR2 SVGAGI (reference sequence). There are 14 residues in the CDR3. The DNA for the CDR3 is TGTGCCAGCAGCCCCGGGCCTGGGGCCTACGAGCAGTACTTC. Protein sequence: CASSPGPGAYEQYF.

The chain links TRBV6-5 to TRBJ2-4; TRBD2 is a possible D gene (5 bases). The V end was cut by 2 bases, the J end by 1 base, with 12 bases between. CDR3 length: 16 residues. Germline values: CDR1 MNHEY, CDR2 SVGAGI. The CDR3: CASSYGLSAAKNIQYF. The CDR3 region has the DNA TGTGCCAGCAGTTACGGACTTAGTGCGGCCAAAAACATTCAGTACTTC.

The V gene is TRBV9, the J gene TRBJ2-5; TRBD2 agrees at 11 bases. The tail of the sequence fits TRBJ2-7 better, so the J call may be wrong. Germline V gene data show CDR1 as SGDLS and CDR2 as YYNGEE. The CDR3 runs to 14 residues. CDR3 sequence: CASSPTSGVYEQYF. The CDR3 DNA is TGTGCCAGCAGCCCGACTAGCGGGGTTTACGAGCAGTACTTC.

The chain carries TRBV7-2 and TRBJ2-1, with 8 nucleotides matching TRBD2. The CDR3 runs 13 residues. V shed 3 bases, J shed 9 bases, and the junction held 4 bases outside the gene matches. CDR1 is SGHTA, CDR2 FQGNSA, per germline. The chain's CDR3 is CASSFRREVEQFF. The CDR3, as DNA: TGTGCCAGCAGCTTCAGGCGGGAGGTTGAGCAGTTCTTC.

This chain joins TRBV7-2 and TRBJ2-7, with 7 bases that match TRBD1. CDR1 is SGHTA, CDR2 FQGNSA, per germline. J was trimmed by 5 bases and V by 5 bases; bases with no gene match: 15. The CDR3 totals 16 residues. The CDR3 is CASSIHRDRVKDEQYF. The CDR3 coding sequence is TGTGCCAGCAGCATCCACCGCGACAGGGTCAAGGACGAGCAGTACTTC.

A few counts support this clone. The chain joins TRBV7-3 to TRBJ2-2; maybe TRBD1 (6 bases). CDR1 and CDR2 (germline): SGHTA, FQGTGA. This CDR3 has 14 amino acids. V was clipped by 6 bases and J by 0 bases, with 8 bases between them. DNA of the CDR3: TGTGCCAGCAGAGACAGGCCGAACACCGGGGAGCTGTTTTTT. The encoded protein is CASRDRPNTGELFF. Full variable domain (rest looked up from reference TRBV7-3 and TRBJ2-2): GAGVSQTPSNKVTEKGKYVELRCDPISGHTALYWYRQSLGQGPEFLIYFQGTGAADDSGLPNDRFFAVRPEGSVSTLKIQRTERGDSAVYLCASRDRPNTGELFFGEGSRLTVL.

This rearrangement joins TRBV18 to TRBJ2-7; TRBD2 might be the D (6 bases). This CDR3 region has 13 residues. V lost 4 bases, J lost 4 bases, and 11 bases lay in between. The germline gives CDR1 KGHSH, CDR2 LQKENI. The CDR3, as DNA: TGTGCCAGCTCACTTAGACTAGAGTACGAGCAGTACTTC. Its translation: CASSLRLEYEQYF.

In DNA, the CDR3 is TGCAGCGTCTCTCAGGGGGCGTTCGGGCTAACTACAAGCGAGCAGTACTTC. It is translated as CSVSQGAFGLTTSEQYF. The gene calls are TRBV29-1 and TRBJ2-7; 8 bases align to TRBD1. The ends lost 6 bases at V and 6 bases at J; junction bases unmatched: 22. There are 17 residues in the CDR3. The V gene's germline CDR1 is SQVTM and CDR2 ANQGSEA.

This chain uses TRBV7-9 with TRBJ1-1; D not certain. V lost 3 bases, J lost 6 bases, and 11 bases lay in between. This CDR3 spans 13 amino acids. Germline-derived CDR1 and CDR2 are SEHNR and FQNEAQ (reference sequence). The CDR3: CASSFSLVPEAFF. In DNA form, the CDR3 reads TGTGCCAGCAGCTTTTCCTTGGTACCTGAAGCTTTCTTT.

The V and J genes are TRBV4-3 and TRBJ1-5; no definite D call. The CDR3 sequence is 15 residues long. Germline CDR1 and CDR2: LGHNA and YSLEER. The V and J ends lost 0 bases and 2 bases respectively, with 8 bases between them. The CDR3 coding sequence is TGCGCCAGCAGCCAAGATTTATTGGGCAATCAGCCCCAGCATTTT. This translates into CASSQDLLGNQPQHF.

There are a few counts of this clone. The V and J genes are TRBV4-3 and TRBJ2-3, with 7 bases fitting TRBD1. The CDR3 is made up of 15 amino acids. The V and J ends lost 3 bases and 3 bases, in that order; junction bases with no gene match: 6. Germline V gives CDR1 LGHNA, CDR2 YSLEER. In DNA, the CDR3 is TGCGCCAGCAGCCAGGGACAGCTTGGGACAGATACGCAGTATTTT. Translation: CASSQGQLGTDTQYF.

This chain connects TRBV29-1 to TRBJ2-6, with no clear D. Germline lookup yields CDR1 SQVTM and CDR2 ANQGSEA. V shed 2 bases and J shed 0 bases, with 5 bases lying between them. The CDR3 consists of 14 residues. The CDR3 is CSVELVSGANVLTF. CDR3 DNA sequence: TGCAGCGTTGAACTCGTCTCTGGGGCCAACGTCCTGACTTTC.

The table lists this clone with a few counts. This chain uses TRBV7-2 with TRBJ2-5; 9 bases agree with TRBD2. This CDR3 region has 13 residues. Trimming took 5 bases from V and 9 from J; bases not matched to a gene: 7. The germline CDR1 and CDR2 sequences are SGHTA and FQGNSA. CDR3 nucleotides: TGTGCCAGCAGCAAGCAGCGGGAGGTGGCCCAGTACTTC. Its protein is CASSKQREVAQYF.

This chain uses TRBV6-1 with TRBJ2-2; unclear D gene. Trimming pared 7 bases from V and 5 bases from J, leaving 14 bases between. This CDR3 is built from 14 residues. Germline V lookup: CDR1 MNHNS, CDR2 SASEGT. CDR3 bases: TGTGCCAGCAAACTATCGTTGGGGACCGGGGAGCTGTTTTTT. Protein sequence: CASKLSLGTGELFF.

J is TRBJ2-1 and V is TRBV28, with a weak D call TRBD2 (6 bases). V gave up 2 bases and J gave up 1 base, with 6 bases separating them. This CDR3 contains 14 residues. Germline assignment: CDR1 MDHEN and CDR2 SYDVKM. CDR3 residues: CASSLRGSYNEQFF. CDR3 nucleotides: TGTGCCAGCAGTTTACGGGGGTCCTACAATGAGCAGTTCTTC. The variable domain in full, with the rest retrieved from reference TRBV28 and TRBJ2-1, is DVKVTQSSRYLVKRTGEKVFLECVQDMDHENMFWYRQDPGLGLRLIYFSYDVKMKEKGDIPEGYSVSREKKERFSLILESASTNQTSMYLCASSLRGSYNEQFFGPGTRLTVL.

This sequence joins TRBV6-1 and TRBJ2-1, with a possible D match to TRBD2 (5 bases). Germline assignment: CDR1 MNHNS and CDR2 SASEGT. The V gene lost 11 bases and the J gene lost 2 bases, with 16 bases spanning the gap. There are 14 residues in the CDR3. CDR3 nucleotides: TGTGCCGCCCGAGTCGGGATTACCTACAATGAGCAGTTCTTC. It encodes CAARVGITYNEQFF.

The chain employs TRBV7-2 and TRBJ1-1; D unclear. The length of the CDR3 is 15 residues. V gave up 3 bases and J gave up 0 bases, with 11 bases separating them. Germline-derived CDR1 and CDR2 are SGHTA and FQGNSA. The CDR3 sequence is CASSFRRTMNTEAFF. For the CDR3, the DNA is TGTGCCAGCAGCTTCAGGAGAACAATGAACACTGAAGCTTTCTTT.

As DNA, the CDR3 is TGTGCCAGCGGGTCACGAGGTGAAAAACTGTTTTTT. Amino acid sequence: CASGSRGEKLFF. The genes are TRBV6-6 and TRBJ1-4, with D unclear. V lost 8 bases to trimming and J lost 7 bases, with 11 bases between them. The CDR3 extends over 12 amino acids. Per the germline V gene, CDR1 is MNHNY and CDR2 is SVGAGI (reference sequence).

CDR3 nucleotide sequence: TGTGCCAGCTCACCCAACAATGAGCAGTTCTTC. Translation: CASSPNNEQFF. The chain links TRBV18 to TRBJ2-1, with D uncertain. This CDR3 comprises 11 residues. Trimming removed 3 bases at V and 5 bases at J, with 2 bases between. Per germline, CDR1 KGHSH and CDR2 LQKENI.

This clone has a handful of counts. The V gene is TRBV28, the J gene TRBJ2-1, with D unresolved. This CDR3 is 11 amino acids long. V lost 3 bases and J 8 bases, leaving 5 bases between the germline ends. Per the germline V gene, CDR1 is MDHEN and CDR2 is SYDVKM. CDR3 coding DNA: TGTGCCAGCAGTTTTCAGGATGAGCAGTTCTTC. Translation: CASSFQDEQFF.

CDR3 DNA sequence: TGTGCCAGCACCCCACTAGCGTCCAGCGGGGAGCTGTTTTTT. It yields the protein CASTPLASSGELFF. The chain uses TRBV6-5 and TRBJ2-2; 7 bases map to TRBD2. The CDR3 extends over 14 amino acids. Germline CDR1 MNHEY, CDR2 SVGAGI. The V segment lost 7 bases and the J segment 7 bases; nucleotides outside the gene matches: 9.

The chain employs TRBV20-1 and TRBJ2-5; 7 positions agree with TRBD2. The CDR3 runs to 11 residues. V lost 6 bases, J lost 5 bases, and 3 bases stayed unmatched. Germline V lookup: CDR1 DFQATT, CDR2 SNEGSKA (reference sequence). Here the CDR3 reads CSASAGETQYF. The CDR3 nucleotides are TGCAGTGCGTCAGCGGGGGAGACCCAGTACTTC.

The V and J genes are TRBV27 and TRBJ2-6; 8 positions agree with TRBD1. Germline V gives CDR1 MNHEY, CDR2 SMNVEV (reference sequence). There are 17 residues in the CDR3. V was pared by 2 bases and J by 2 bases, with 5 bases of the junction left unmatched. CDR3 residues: CASSLETGGTGANVLTF. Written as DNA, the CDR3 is TGTGCCAGCAGTTTAGAAACAGGGGGAACTGGGGCCAACGTCCTGACTTTC.

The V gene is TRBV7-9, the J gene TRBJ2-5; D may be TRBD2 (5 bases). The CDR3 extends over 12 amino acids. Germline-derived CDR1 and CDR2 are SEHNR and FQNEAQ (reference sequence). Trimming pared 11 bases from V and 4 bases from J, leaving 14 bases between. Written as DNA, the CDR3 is TGTGCCGCCGGGGAAATCCCAGAGACCCAGTACTTC. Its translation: CAAGEIPETQYF.